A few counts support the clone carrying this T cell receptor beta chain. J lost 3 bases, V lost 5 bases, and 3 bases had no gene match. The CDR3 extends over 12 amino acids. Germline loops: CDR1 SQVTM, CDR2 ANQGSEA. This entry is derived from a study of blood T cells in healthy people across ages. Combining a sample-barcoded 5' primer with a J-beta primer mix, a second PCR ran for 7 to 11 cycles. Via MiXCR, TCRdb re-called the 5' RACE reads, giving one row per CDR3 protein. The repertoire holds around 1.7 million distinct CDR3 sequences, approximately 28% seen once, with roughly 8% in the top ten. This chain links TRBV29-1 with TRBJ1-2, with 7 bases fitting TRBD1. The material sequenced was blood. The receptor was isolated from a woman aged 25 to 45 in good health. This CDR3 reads CSVLDRDYGYTF. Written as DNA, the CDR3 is TGCAGCGTTCTTGACAGGGACTATGGCTACACCTTC. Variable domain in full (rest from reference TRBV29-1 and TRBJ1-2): SAVISQKPSRDICQRGTSLTIQCQVDSQVTMMFWYRQQPGQSLTLIATANQGSEATYESGFVIDKFPISRPNLTFSTLTVSNMSPEDSSIYLCSVLDRDYGYTFGSGTRLTVV.